This T cell receptor (beta chain) emerged from a study of a mutant IDH1 vaccine in newly diagnosed glioma. For the study at large: Onset of vaccination occurred 4-6 weeks following radiotherapy alone, or with temozolomide cycles. General study results and limits: Any relationship between pseudoprogression and changes in top peripheral T cell clonotypes seemed absent.

Concerning this clone: What it binds is not known.

Sequencing was performed with immunoSEQ multiplex PCR; in TCRdb, only in-frame clones are kept and a portion is missing. The data show about 36,000 clones, with 80% seen just once and approximately 15% held by the top ten. The sample's time point: week 11, during vaccination. One vaccine dose held 300 ug of mutant IDH1 20-mer peptide and came with topical imiquimod. V trimming: 0 bases; J trimming: 6 bases; junction bases outside the gene matches: 8. Looked up from germline, CDR1 is LGHNA and CDR2 is YNFKEQ. This CDR3 region has 16 residues. The TCR sequence derives from a woman aged 30 to 39 with glioma. Some clones in this sample may be carry-over from other donors' samples. J is TRBJ2-1 and V is TRBV4-2; 7 bases are shared with TRBD2. The sequencing used peripheral blood mononuclear cells (PBMCs), collected from a glioma patient whose treatment included an IDH1 peptide vaccine. The CDR3: CASSQEGGSHINEQFF. The CDR3 DNA is TGTGCCAGCAGCCAAGAAGGCGGGAGTCACATCAATGAGCAGTTCTTC.